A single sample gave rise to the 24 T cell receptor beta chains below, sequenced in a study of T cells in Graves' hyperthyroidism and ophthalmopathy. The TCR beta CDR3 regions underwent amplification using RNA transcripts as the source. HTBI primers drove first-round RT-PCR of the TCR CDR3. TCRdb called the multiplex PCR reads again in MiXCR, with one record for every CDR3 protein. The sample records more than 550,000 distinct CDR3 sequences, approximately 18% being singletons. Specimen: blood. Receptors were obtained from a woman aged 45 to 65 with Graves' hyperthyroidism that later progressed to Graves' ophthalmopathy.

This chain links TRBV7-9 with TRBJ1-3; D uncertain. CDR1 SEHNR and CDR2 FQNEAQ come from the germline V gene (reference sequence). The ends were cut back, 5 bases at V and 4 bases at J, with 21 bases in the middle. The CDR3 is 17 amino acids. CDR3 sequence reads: CASSHEGRVPTGNTIYF. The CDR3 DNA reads TGTGCCAGCAGCCACGAAGGAAGGGTACCTACCGGAAACACCATATATTTT.

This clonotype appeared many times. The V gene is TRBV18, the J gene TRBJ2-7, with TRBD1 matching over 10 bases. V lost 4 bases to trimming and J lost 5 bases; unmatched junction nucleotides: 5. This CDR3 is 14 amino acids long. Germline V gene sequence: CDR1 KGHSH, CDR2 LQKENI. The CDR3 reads CASSLGQGEHEQYF. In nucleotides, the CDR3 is TGTGCCAGCTCACTCGGACAGGGGGAGCACGAGCAGTACTTC.

The CDR3 loop reads CASSIAGSNTGELFF. CDR3 bases: TGTGCCAGTAGTATAGCGGGATCGAACACCGGGGAGCTGTTTTTT. The V call is TRBV19, the J call TRBJ2-2, with D perhaps matching TRBD2 (5 bases). Trimming pared 1 base from V and 0 bases from J, leaving 6 bases between. The CDR3 is 15 amino acids. Per the germline V gene, CDR1 is LNHDA and CDR2 is SQIVND (reference sequence).

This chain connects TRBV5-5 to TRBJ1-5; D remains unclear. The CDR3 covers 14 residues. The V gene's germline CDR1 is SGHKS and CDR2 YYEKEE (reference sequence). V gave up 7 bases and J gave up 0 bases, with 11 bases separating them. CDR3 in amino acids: CASGGADSNQPQHF. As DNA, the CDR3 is TGTGCCAGCGGAGGAGCTGATAGCAATCAGCCCCAGCATTTT. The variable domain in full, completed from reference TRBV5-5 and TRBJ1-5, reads DAGVTQSPTHLIKTRGQQVTLRCSPISGHKSVSWYQQVLGQGPQFIFQYYEKEERGRGNFPDRFSARQFPNYSSELNVNALLLGDSALYLCASGGADSNQPQHFGDGTRLSIL.

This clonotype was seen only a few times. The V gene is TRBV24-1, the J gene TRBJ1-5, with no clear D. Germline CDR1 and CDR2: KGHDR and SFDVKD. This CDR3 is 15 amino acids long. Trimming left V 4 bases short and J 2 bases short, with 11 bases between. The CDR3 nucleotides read TGTGCCACCAGTGACCGGTCGGGTGGCAATCAGCCCCAGCATTTT. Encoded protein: CATSDRSGGNQPQHF.

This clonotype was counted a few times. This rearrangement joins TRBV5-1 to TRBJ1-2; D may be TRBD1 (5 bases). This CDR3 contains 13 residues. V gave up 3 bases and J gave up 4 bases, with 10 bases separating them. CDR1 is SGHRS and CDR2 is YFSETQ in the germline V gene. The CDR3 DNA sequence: TGCGCCAGCAGCTCGGAGGGACCCTATGGCTACACCTTC. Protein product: CASSSEGPYGYTF.

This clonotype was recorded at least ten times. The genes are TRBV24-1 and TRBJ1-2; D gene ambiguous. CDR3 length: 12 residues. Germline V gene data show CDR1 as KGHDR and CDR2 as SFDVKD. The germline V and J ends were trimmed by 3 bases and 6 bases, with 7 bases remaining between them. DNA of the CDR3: TGTGCCACCAGTGATAGCCGAGATGGCTACACCTTC. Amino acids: CATSDSRDGYTF.

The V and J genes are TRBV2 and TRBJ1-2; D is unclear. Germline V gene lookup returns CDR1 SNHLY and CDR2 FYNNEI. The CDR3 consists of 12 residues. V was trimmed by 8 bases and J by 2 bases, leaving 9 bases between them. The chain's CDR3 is CASRAENYGYTF. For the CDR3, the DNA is TGTGCCAGCCGCGCTGAGAACTATGGCTACACCTTC.

The CDR3 DNA sequence: TGTGCCAGCAGCCCTAGAGATACGGTTTCCACAGATACGCAGTATTTT. Its translation: CASSPRDTVSTDTQYF. V gene TRBV6-1 combines with J gene TRBJ2-3, with D hard to call. The germline V and J ends were trimmed by 6 bases and 2 bases, with 18 bases remaining between them. This CDR3 contains 16 residues. CDR1 MNHNS and CDR2 SASEGT come from the germline V gene.

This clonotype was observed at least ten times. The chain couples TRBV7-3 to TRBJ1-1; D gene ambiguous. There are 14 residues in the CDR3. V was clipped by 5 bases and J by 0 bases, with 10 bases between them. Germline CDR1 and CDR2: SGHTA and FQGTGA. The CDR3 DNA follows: TGTGCCAGCAGCCGTAACCAAGTGAACACTGAAGCTTTCTTT. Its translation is CASSRNQVNTEAFF.

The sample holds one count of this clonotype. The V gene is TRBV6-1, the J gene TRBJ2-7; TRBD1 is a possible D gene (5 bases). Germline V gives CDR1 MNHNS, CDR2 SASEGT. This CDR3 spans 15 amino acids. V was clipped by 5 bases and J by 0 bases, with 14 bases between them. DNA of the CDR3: TGTGCCAGCAGTCCCGCCGACAGTTTCTCCTACGAGCAGTACTTC. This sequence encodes CASSPADSFSYEQYF.

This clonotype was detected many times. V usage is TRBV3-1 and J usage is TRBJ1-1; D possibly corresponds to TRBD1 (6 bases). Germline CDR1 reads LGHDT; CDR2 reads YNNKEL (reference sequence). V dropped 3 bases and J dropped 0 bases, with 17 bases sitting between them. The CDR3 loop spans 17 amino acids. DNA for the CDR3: TGTGCCAGCAGCCAGAGGGCCGGGACATACATGAACACTGAAGCTTTCTTT. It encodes CASSQRAGTYMNTEAFF.

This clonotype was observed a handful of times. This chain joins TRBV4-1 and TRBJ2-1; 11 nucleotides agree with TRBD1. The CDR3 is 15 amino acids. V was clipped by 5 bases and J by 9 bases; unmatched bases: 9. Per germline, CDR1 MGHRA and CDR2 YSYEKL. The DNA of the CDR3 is TGCGCCAGCAGCAAGATGGGACAGGGGGGCGGTGAGCAGTTCTTC. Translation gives CASSKMGQGGGEQFF.

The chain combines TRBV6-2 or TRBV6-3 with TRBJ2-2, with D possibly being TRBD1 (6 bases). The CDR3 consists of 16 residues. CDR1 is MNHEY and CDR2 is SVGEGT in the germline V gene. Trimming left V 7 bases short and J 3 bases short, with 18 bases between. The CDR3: CASNHPRDIYTGELFF. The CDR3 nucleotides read TGTGCCAGCAATCACCCCCGGGACATATACACCGGGGAGCTGTTTTTT.

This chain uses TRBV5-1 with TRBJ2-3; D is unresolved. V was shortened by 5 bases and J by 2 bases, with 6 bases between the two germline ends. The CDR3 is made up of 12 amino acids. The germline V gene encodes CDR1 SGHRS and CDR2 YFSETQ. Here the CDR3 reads CASRLNTDTQYF. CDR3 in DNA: TGCGCCAGCAGATTAAACACAGATACGCAGTATTTT.

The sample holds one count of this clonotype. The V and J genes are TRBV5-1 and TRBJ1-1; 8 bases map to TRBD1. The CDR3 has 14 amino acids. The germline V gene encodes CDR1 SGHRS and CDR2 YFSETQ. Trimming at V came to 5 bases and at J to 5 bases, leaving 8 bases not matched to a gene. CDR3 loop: CASRQQGGLTEAFF. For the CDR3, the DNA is TGCGCCAGCAGGCAACAGGGGGGGTTGACTGAAGCTTTCTTT.

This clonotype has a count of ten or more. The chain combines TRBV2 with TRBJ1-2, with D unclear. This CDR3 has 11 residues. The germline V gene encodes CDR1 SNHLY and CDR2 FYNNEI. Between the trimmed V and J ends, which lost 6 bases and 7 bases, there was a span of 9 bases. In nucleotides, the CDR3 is TGTGCCAGCAGCATTGGGAGTGGCTACACCTTC. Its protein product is CASSIGSGYTF.

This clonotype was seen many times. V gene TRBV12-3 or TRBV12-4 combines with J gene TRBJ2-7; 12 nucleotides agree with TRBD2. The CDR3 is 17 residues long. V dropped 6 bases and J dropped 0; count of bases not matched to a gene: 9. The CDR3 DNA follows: TGTGCCAGCAGCCCGGGACTAGCGGGTTCCGACTCCTACGAGCAGTACTTC. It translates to CASSPGLAGSDSYEQYF.

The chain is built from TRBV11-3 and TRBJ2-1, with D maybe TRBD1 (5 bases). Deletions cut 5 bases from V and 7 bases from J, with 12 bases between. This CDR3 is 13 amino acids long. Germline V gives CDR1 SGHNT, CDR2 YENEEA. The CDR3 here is CASSRGRRNEQFF. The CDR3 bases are TGTGCCAGCAGCAGGGGCAGGCGGAATGAGCAGTTCTTC.

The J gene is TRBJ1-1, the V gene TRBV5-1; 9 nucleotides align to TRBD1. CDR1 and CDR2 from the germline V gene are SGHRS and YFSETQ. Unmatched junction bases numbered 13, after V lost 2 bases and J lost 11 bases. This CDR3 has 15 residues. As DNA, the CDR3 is TGCGCCAGCAGCTTTGGGGGACAGGGTCGCGTTGGGGCTTTCTTT. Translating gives CASSFGGQGRVGAFF.

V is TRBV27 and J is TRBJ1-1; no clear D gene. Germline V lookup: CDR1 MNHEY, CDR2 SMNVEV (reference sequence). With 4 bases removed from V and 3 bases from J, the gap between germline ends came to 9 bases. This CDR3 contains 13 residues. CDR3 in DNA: TGTGCCAGCAGTTCCTTTGCGTACACTGAAGCTTTCTTT. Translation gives CASSSFAYTEAFF.

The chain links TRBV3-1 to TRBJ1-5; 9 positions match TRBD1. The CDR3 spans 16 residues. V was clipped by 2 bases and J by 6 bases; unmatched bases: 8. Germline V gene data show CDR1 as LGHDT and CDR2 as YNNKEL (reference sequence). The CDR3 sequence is CASSQQTGGISQPQHF. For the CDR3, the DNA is TGTGCCAGCAGCCAACAGACAGGGGGAATCTCTCAGCCCCAGCATTTT.

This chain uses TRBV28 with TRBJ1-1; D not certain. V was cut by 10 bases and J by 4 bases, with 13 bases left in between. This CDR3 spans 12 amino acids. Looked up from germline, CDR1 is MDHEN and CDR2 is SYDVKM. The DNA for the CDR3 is TGTGCCACCTTACCTTACGGCACTGAAGCTTTCTTT. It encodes CATLPYGTEAFF. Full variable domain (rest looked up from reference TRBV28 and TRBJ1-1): DVKVTQSSRYLVKRTGEKVFLECVQDMDHENMFWYRQDPGLGLRLIYFSYDVKMKEKGDIPEGYSVSREKKERFSLILESASTNQTSMYLCATLPYGTEAFFGQGTRLTVV.

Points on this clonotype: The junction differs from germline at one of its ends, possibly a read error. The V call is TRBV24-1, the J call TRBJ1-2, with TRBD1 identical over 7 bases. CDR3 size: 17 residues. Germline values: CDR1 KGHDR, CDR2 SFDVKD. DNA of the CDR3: TGTGCCACCGGTGATCCAACTCCGACAGGGATTAACTATGGCTACACCTTC. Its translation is CATGDPTPTGINYGYTF.